Listed here are 22 T cell receptor beta chains from one sample, sequenced in a study of blood T cell repertoires in COVID-19. Sequencing was performed with immunoSEQ multiplex PCR; in TCRdb, only in-frame clones are kept and a portion is missing. The data contain around 180,000 clones, around two thirds of them singletons. The sequencing sample was made of peripheral blood. These receptors all come from a woman over 75 with acute or convalescent COVID-19.

This sequence joins TRBV7-9 and TRBJ1-1; 7 nucleotides align to TRBD1. This CDR3 has 17 amino acids. The germline CDR1 and CDR2 sequences are SEHNR and FQNEAQ (reference sequence). V lost 5 bases and J lost 0; bases outside the gene matches: 12. The CDR3 loop is CASSATTYRGMNTEAFF. The CDR3 DNA sequence: TGTGCCAGCAGCGCCACCACCTACAGGGGTATGAACACTGAAGCTTTCTTT.

This rearrangement joins TRBV30 to TRBJ2-1, with 8 bases fitting TRBD2. This CDR3 comprises 9 residues. Germline loops: CDR1 GTSNPN, CDR2 SVGIG (reference sequence). J gave up 16 bases and V 3 bases, and 2 bases lay outside the gene matches. CDR3 loop: CAWRTSDFF. DNA of the CDR3: TGTGCCTGGAGGACTAGCGACTTCTTC.

This clone appeared a few times. The chain couples TRBV11-2 to TRBJ1-4, with 11 nucleotides matching TRBD1. The CDR3 is made up of 14 amino acids. Germline V gene sequence: CDR1 SGHAT, CDR2 FQNNGV. J was trimmed by 7 bases and V by 6 bases; bases with no gene match: 4. The DNA for the CDR3 is TGTGCCAGCAGACGGGGACAGGGGGGTGAAAAACTGTTTTTT. It yields the protein CASRRGQGGEKLFF.

The gene calls are TRBV4-2 and TRBJ2-1; 14 nucleotides agree with TRBD2. The germline CDR1 and CDR2 sequences are LGHNA and YNFKEQ. The CDR3 covers 16 residues. J lost 6 bases, V lost 4 bases, and 5 bases had no gene match. This CDR3 reads CASSLETSGRANEQFF. In DNA form, the CDR3 reads TGTGCCAGCAGCCTCGAGACTAGCGGGAGGGCCAATGAGCAGTTCTTC.

The CDR3 spells CASSLVSSVDNEQFF. The CDR3 DNA is TGTGCCAGCAGCTTGGTGTCTAGCGTAGACAATGAGCAGTTCTTC. J is TRBJ2-1 and V is TRBV5-4; D is perhaps TRBD2 (6 bases). Trimming pared 0 bases from V and 5 bases from J, leaving 12 bases between. The CDR3 is 15 residues long. The V gene's germline CDR1 is SGHNT and CDR2 YYREEE (reference sequence).

This chain links TRBV5-8 with TRBJ2-1, with TRBD2 identical over 7 bases. Germline CDR1 reads SGHTS; CDR2 reads YDEGEE. J was trimmed by 3 bases and V by 1 base; bases with no gene match: 4. CDR3 length: 15 amino acids. This chain's CDR3 is CASSLNRDYYNEQFF. The CDR3 bases are TGTGCCAGCAGCTTGAACCGGGACTACTACAATGAGCAGTTCTTC.

The rearrangement uses TRBV7-2 and TRBJ2-1; TRBD1 matches at 10 bases. Germline assignment: CDR1 SGHTA and CDR2 FQGNSA. The CDR3 runs 15 residues. After removal of 5 bases from V and 8 bases from J, the junction contained 9 bases not matched to a gene. CDR3 sequence: CASSIDRDRGYEQFF. CDR3 coding DNA: TGTGCCAGCAGCATAGACCGGGACAGGGGCTATGAGCAGTTCTTC.

The chain joins TRBV28 to TRBJ2-7, with D perhaps matching TRBD2 (5 bases). Germline assignment: CDR1 MDHEN and CDR2 SYDVKM. Trimming pared 5 bases from V and 9 bases from J, leaving 17 bases between. The CDR3 is made up of 13 amino acids. CDR3 DNA sequence: TGTGCCAGCAGTCCACCTCCGGGGATTGCGCAGTACTTC. Translation: CASSPPPGIAQYF.

This chain links TRBV18 with TRBJ2-2, with TRBD1 as a possible D gene (6 bases). Germline CDR1 KGHSH, CDR2 LQKENI. V was clipped by 2 bases and J by 5 bases, with 15 bases between them. CDR3 length: 16 residues. The CDR3 DNA follows: TGTGCCAGCTCACCAATATCATCGGACAGTACCGGGGAGCTGTTTTTT. This gives the protein CASSPISSDSTGELFF.

The chain employs TRBV3-1 (or the pseudogene TRBV3-2) and TRBJ2-7, with a weak D call TRBD2 (6 bases). V lost 2 bases and J lost 2, with 10 bases in between. This CDR3 region has 14 residues. Germline CDR1 LGHDT, CDR2 YNNKEL (reference sequence). CDR3 region: CASSQKIAAYEQYF. Here the CDR3 DNA reads TGTGCCAGCAGCCAAAAAATAGCGGCCTACGAGCAGTACTTC.

The chain has TRBV4-2 and TRBJ1-4; D remains ambiguous. V was cut by 0 bases and J by 6 bases, with 11 bases left in between. The CDR3 sequence is 15 residues long. CDR1 is LGHNA, CDR2 YNFKEQ, per germline. CDR3: CASSQDRSTYEKLFF. CDR3 bases: TGTGCCAGCAGCCAAGATAGGAGCACTTATGAAAAACTGTTTTTT.

The chain uses TRBV6-1 and TRBJ1-6, with a weak D call TRBD1 (5 bases). CDR1 and CDR2 from the germline V gene are MNHNS and SASEGT. V lost 7 bases, J lost 6 bases, and 16 bases lay in between. The CDR3 covers 15 residues. The CDR3, as DNA: TGTGCCAGCACCGTCTCAGGGACTGGTAATTCACCCCTCCACTTT. This sequence encodes CASTVSGTGNSPLHF.

As for this clone: At one boundary the junction diverges from the germline segment, which might be a read error. V usage is TRBV11-2 and J usage is TRBJ1-2; TRBD1 is a possible D gene (6 bases). The germline gives CDR1 SGHAT, CDR2 FQNNGV. This CDR3 has 14 residues. CDR3 sequence (DNA): TGTGCCAGCAGCCTAGATGGGGGCGGCTATGGCTACACCTTC. Translation gives CASSLDGGGYGYTF.

V gene TRBV2 combines with J gene TRBJ2-3; 10 nucleotides match TRBD2. V shed 3 bases and J 5 bases; nucleotides not matched to a gene: 5. Germline CDR1 is SNHLY and CDR2 is FYNNEI. The CDR3 is made up of 15 amino acids. The CDR3 loop is CASSDPSGSRDTQYF. CDR3 sequence (DNA): TGTGCCAGCAGTGACCCTAGCGGGAGCCGAGATACGCAGTATTTT.

The chain's CDR3 is CASSVGLVVGYGYTF. The CDR3 DNA is TGTGCCAGCAGCGTAGGACTAGTAGTTGGCTATGGCTACACCTTC. This chain joins TRBV9 and TRBJ1-2; D ambiguous. This CDR3 spans 15 amino acids. V lost 0 bases to trimming and J lost 4 bases, with 13 bases between them. Germline CDR1 SGDLS, CDR2 YYNGEE.

The V gene is TRBV24-1, the J gene TRBJ2-7; 14 positions agree with TRBD2. The CDR3 sequence is 17 residues long. J was trimmed by 0 bases and V by 4 bases; bases with no gene match: 4. Looked up from germline, CDR1 is KGHDR and CDR2 is SFDVKD. CDR3 sequence reads: CATSDGLAGGVSYEQYF. For the CDR3, the DNA is TGTGCCACCAGTGACGGACTAGCGGGAGGTGTCTCCTACGAGCAGTACTTC.

The chain has TRBV9 and TRBJ2-1, with D tentatively TRBD2 (6 bases). The V end was cut by 7 bases, the J end by 7 bases, with 18 bases between. Germline CDR1 reads SGDLS; CDR2 reads YYNGEE. This CDR3 region has 14 residues. CDR3 loop: CASSAGNSENEQFF. The CDR3 coding sequence is TGTGCCAGCTCGGCGGGAAACTCTGAGAATGAGCAGTTCTTC.

The chain recombines TRBV30 with TRBJ2-7; D uncertain. CDR1 is GTSNPN, CDR2 SVGIG, per germline (reference sequence). V gave up 4 bases and J gave up 6 bases, with 13 bases separating them. CDR3 length equals 12 residues. The CDR3 DNA sequence: TGTGCCTGGAACTCCGGAGCCCTCGAGCAGTACTTC. Its translation is CAWNSGALEQYF.

The gene calls are TRBV5-5 and TRBJ1-5; 7 bases match TRBD1. Per germline, CDR1 SGHKS and CDR2 YYEKEE (reference sequence). CDR3 size: 16 residues. Trimming removed 0 bases from V and 0 bases from J; junction bases left unmatched: 3. Here the CDR3 reads CASSLEGQYSNQPQHF. CDR3 DNA sequence: TGTGCCAGCAGCTTGGAGGGACAGTATAGCAATCAGCCCCAGCATTTT.

The chain combines TRBV29-1 with TRBJ2-5; D is undetermined. V lost 7 bases, J lost 4 bases, and 4 bases lay in between. This CDR3 contains 9 residues. CDR1 is SQVTM, CDR2 ANQGSEA, per germline. The CDR3, as DNA: TGCAGCGCCGGAGAGACCCAGTACTTC. Translation: CSAGETQYF.

CDR3 amino acids: CASSYWTGTYEQYF. As DNA, the CDR3 is TGTGCCAGCAGTTACTGGACAGGGACGTACGAGCAGTACTTC. The rearrangement links TRBV6-6 to TRBJ2-7; 8 nucleotides line up with TRBD1. CDR3 length: 14 residues. After removal of 1 base from V and 4 bases from J, the junction contained 3 bases not matched to a gene. Per germline, CDR1 MNHNY and CDR2 SVGAGI (reference sequence).

J is TRBJ2-3 and V is TRBV3-1 (or the pseudogene TRBV3-2); D perhaps matches TRBD2 (5 bases). V was shortened by 0 bases and J by 0 bases, with 19 bases between the two germline ends. CDR3 length: 19 amino acids. Germline V lookup: CDR1 LGHDT, CDR2 YNNKEL (reference sequence). The CDR3 coding sequence is TGTGCCAGCAGCCAAGAGGATTGGGGAGCGGCCTTGAGCACAGATACGCAGTATTTT. The encoded protein is CASSQEDWGAALSTDTQYF.